This passage covers 29 T cell receptor beta chains from one sample sequenced in a study of CD8 T cells in Susac syndrome. RNA in amounts of about 0.5 to 1 ug was reverse transcribed with random hexamers. A single record per CDR3 protein comes from TCRdb applying MiXCR to the immunoSEQ multiplex PCR reads. This repertoire shows some 150,000 distinct CDR3 sequences, 94% found once; its top ten account for nearly 0.085%. Sequencing used CD4+ T cells from PBMCs. The receptors here all came from a human donor in good health.

V usage is TRBV20-1 and J usage is TRBJ1-1, with D unclear. Trimming removed 4 bases from V and 2 bases from J, with 20 bases in between. The CDR3 length is 16 residues. Germline V CDR1 and CDR2: DFQATT, SNEGSKA (reference sequence). CDR3 in DNA: TGCAGTGCTACCCCTCCCAATAGTCCAATAAACACTGAAGCTTTCTTT. This sequence encodes CSATPPNSPINTEAFF.

The chain links TRBV7-3 to TRBJ1-1; tentatively, D is TRBD1 (5 bases). This CDR3 region has 16 residues. Per germline, CDR1 SGHTA and CDR2 FQGTGA. The ends were cut back, 0 bases at V and 5 bases at J, with 16 bases in the middle. This chain's CDR3 is CASSLTGLGAGTEAFF. The CDR3 DNA sequence: TGTGCCAGCAGCTTAACGGGTCTTGGGGCAGGAACTGAAGCTTTCTTT. The whole variable domain, remainder taken from reference TRBV7-3 and TRBJ1-1, is GAGVSQTPSNKVTEKGKYVELRCDPISGHTALYWYRQSLGQGPEFLIYFQGTGAADDSGLPNDRFFAVRPEGSVSTLKIQRTERGDSAVYLCASSLTGLGAGTEAFFGQGTRLTVV.

The chain employs TRBV5-1 and TRBJ2-2; tentative D call: TRBD2 (5 bases). CDR1 is SGHRS and CDR2 is YFSETQ in the germline V gene. V lost 4 bases and J lost 5, with 15 bases in between. This CDR3 has 15 residues. In DNA form, the CDR3 reads TGCGCCAGCAGCCCCGGCCGAGGGTGGACCGGGGAGCTGTTTTTT. Residues: CASSPGRGWTGELFF.

The rearrangement uses TRBV18 and TRBJ2-3, with TRBD2 identical over 14 bases. The CDR3 contains 15 residues. Trimming removed 6 bases from V and 4 bases from J; junction bases left unmatched: 3. Germline CDR1 reads KGHSH; CDR2 reads LQKENI. The CDR3 is CASSQTSGRADTQYF. CDR3 bases: TGTGCCAGCTCGCAGACTAGCGGGAGGGCAGATACGCAGTATTTT.

The J gene is TRBJ2-1, the V gene TRBV29-1; D is uncertain. The CDR3 length is 13 residues. CDR1 is SQVTM, CDR2 ANQGSEA, per germline. V was shortened by 5 bases and J by 4 bases, with 12 bases between the two germline ends. CDR3 region: CSVISSPYNEQFF. In DNA form, the CDR3 reads TGCAGCGTTATTAGTAGCCCTTACAATGAGCAGTTCTTC.

The chain carries TRBV29-1 and TRBJ2-7, with D uncertain. CDR3 length equals 12 residues. CDR1 and CDR2 (germline): SQVTM, ANQGSEA. V lost 3 bases and J 0 bases, leaving 6 bases between the germline ends. The CDR3 sequence is CSVEVSSYEQYF. The CDR3 region has the DNA TGCAGCGTTGAGGTCAGCTCCTACGAGCAGTACTTC.

The gene calls are TRBV28 and TRBJ2-6, with unresolved D. Per germline, CDR1 MDHEN and CDR2 SYDVKM. V was trimmed by 6 bases and J by 4 bases, leaving 10 bases between them. The CDR3 totals 14 residues. For the CDR3, the DNA is TGTGCCAGCAGCCCGCCCGGGGGGGCCAACGTCCTGACTTTC. Its translation: CASSPPGGANVLTF.

The V gene is TRBV2, the J gene TRBJ2-7; D not resolved. In germline, CDR1 is SNHLY, CDR2 FYNNEI. This CDR3 has 13 amino acids. The V and J ends lost 4 bases and 0 bases respectively, with 7 bases between them. CDR3 nucleotides: TGTGCCAGCAGTGCGGCCCCCTCCTACGAGCAGTACTTC. It specifies CASSAAPSYEQYF.

V gene TRBV27 combines with J gene TRBJ1-1; 7 bases line up with TRBD1. J gave up 1 base and V 3 bases, and 8 bases lay outside the gene matches. This CDR3 has 16 residues. Germline values: CDR1 MNHEY, CDR2 SMNVEV (reference sequence). The CDR3 spells CASSLGQHLPNTEAFF. CDR3 coding DNA: TGTGCCAGCAGTTTGGGACAGCATTTACCGAACACTGAAGCTTTCTTT.

CDR3 DNA: TGTGCCAGCAGTTTATCCACAGTGTTGAGGAACACCGGGGAGCTGTTTTTT. It yields the protein CASSLSTVLRNTGELFF. V and J are TRBV27 and TRBJ2-2; D call uncertain. The CDR3 has 17 residues. Per germline, CDR1 MNHEY and CDR2 SMNVEV (reference sequence). Trimming shortened V by 0 bases and J by 1 base, and 12 bases separated the two germline ends.

The chain employs TRBV3-1 and TRBJ1-2, with a weak D call TRBD1 (5 bases). This CDR3 is 13 amino acids long. V lost 3 bases to trimming and J lost 4 bases, with 9 bases between them. Germline CDR1 LGHDT, CDR2 YNNKEL (reference sequence). CDR3 loop: CASSQGTLYGYTF. DNA of the CDR3: TGTGCCAGCAGCCAGGGGACCCTCTATGGCTACACCTTC.

V and J are TRBV12-3 or TRBV12-4 and TRBJ1-2, with unresolved D. Deletions cut 6 bases from V and 5 bases from J, with 13 bases between. This CDR3 has 13 amino acids. For the CDR3, the DNA is TGTGCCAGCAGACCTCTTACAGCTTATGGCTACACCTTC. Protein sequence: CASRPLTAYGYTF.

CDR3 nucleotides: TGTGCCAGCGTCCGGGACAGACAAGAGACCCAGTACTTC. Protein sequence: CASVRDRQETQYF. The rearrangement links TRBV2 to TRBJ2-5; 7 nucleotides align to TRBD1. The germline V gene has CDR1 SNHLY and CDR2 FYNNEI. The CDR3 is 13 amino acids. V lost 8 bases to trimming and J lost 2 bases; unmatched junction nucleotides: 5.

Worth noting for this clonotype: The junction differs from germline at one of its ends, possibly a read error. The rearrangement joins TRBV7-9 to TRBJ2-7, with 9 bases that match TRBD1. CDR3 length equals 15 residues. Germline CDR1 SEHNR, CDR2 FQNEAQ (reference sequence). CDR3 DNA: TGTGCCAGCAGCTTAATGGGACAGGGATCCTTCGAGCAGTACTTC. It translates to CASSLMGQGSFEQYF.

As DNA, the CDR3 is TGTGCCAGCAGGTCGTCTGCCTACAATGAGCAGTTCTTC. Encoded protein: CASRSSAYNEQFF. J is TRBJ2-1 and V is TRBV3-1; D is ambiguous. The ends were cut back, 6 bases at V and 2 bases at J, with 8 bases in the middle. CDR3 length: 13 residues. Looked up from germline, CDR1 is LGHDT and CDR2 is YNNKEL (reference sequence).

The chain uses TRBV3-1 and TRBJ2-5; no definite D call. Trimming shortened V by 3 bases and J by 5 bases, and 10 bases separated the two germline ends. CDR3 length: 13 amino acids. CDR1 LGHDT and CDR2 YNNKEL come from the germline V gene (reference sequence). CDR3 sequence: CASSQDQAETQYF. The CDR3 nucleotides are TGTGCCAGCAGCCAGGATCAGGCGGAGACCCAGTACTTC.

The chain recombines TRBV15 with TRBJ1-3; 8 positions match TRBD1. Trimming cost V 5 bases and J 0 bases; bases outside gene matches: 6. The CDR3 loop spans 16 amino acids. The germline CDR1 and CDR2 sequences are LNHNV and YYDKDF (reference sequence). This CDR3 is CATSGQGALSGNTIYF. CDR3 DNA: TGTGCCACCAGCGGACAGGGAGCCCTCTCTGGAAACACCATATATTTT. Combining the CDR3 with reference TRBV15 and TRBJ1-3 gives the whole variable domain DAMVIQNPRYQVTQFGKPVTLSCSQTLNHNVMYWYQQKSSQAPKLLFHYYDKDFNNEADTPDNFQSRRPNTSFCFLDIRSPGLGDTAMYLCATSGQGALSGNTIYFGEGSWLTVV.

The chain employs TRBV5-6 and TRBJ2-7, with unresolved D. CDR1 SGHDT and CDR2 YYEEEE come from the germline V gene. The CDR3 sequence is 14 residues long. Trimming removed 2 bases at V and 3 bases at J, with 12 bases between. CDR3 residues: CASSFEGYHYEQYF. DNA for the CDR3: TGTGCCAGCAGCTTCGAAGGTTACCACTACGAGCAGTACTTC.

The chain uses TRBV6-6 and TRBJ1-1; the D is unclear. The CDR3 has 11 amino acids. CDR1 is MNHNY and CDR2 is SVGAGI in the germline V gene (reference sequence). The germline V and J ends were trimmed by 6 bases and 6 bases, with 8 bases remaining between them. Here the CDR3 reads CASSRTAEAFF. Here the CDR3 DNA reads TGTGCCAGCAGCCGGACCGCTGAAGCTTTCTTT.

The V and J genes are TRBV27 and TRBJ2-7, with D perhaps matching TRBD1 or TRBD2 (6 bases each). Trimming cost V 3 bases and J 1 base, with 13 bases left between them. The CDR3 has 15 amino acids. Looked up from germline, CDR1 is MNHEY and CDR2 is SMNVEV (reference sequence). The CDR3 sequence: CASSFQRGLSYEQYF. DNA for the CDR3: TGTGCCAGCAGTTTTCAACGGGGGCTATCCTACGAGCAGTACTTC.

This chain joins TRBV7-2 and TRBJ2-3; D is possibly TRBD2 (5 bases). Germline V lookup: CDR1 SGHTA, CDR2 FQGNSA. This CDR3 contains 12 residues. Trimming stripped 3 bases from V and 6 bases from J, with 7 bases between. CDR3 nucleotides: TGTGCCAGCAGCTTCGGGGTCGATACGCAGTATTTT. Translated: CASSFGVDTQYF.

J is TRBJ2-5 and V is TRBV10-3, with D perhaps given as TRBD1 or TRBD2 (5 bases each). Trimming took 2 bases from V and 4 from J, leaving 20 bases between them. The CDR3 has 17 amino acids. Germline V lookup: CDR1 ENHRY, CDR2 SYGVKD. The CDR3 spells CAISERRAEGLGETQYF. The CDR3 coding sequence is TGTGCCATCAGTGAGCGGCGGGCTGAGGGGCTAGGAGAGACCCAGTACTTC.

This chain connects TRBV23-1 to TRBJ2-7; 7 positions match TRBD2. TRBV23-1 is flagged as an ORF with uncertain function. Trimming cost V 3 bases and J 6 bases; bases outside gene matches: 14. This CDR3 has 16 amino acids. The CDR3 reads CASSHPVAAAGVEQYF. DNA of the CDR3: TGCGCCAGCAGTCATCCGGTGGCTGCTGCGGGAGTCGAGCAGTACTTC.

The V call is TRBV4-2, the J call TRBJ2-1, with D maybe TRBD2 (6 bases). Germline CDR1 reads LGHNA; CDR2 reads YNFKEQ. V was cut by 0 bases and J by 3 bases, with 9 bases left in between. The CDR3 sequence is 15 residues long. CDR3 DNA sequence: TGTGCCAGCAGCCAAGACGGGGGTCGCTACAATGAGCAGTTCTTC. This encodes CASSQDGGRYNEQFF.

This chain uses TRBV5-4 with TRBJ2-7; the D gene could be TRBD1 or TRBD2 (5 bases each). Germline values: CDR1 SGHNT, CDR2 YYREEE (reference sequence). This CDR3 comprises 12 residues. V gave up 5 bases and J gave up 6 bases, with 12 bases separating them. The CDR3 DNA follows: TGTGCCAGCAGAATCATTGGGGGCGAGCAGTACTTC. Translating it yields CASRIIGGEQYF.

J is TRBJ1-5 and V is TRBV25-1; no reliable D call. The CDR3 has 14 residues. Germline V lookup: CDR1 MGHDK, CDR2 SYGVNS. Trimming cost V 0 bases and J 12 bases, with 15 bases left between them. Written as DNA, the CDR3 is TGTGCCAGCAGTGAATACGACGGTGGAGGGCACCAGCATTTT. This sequence encodes CASSEYDGGGHQHF.

The V and J genes are TRBV20-1 and TRBJ2-5, with TRBD1 as a possible D gene (5 bases). Germline CDR1 reads DFQATT; CDR2 reads SNEGSKA (reference sequence). The CDR3 contains 13 residues. With 2 bases removed from V and 0 bases from J, the gap between germline ends came to 7 bases. CDR3 nucleotides: TGCAGTGCTAGAATACAGGACCAAGAGACCCAGTACTTC. It codes for CSARIQDQETQYF.

The CDR3 spells CASSPGTGLNTEAFF. CDR3 bases: TGTGCCAGCTCACCCGGGACAGGGCTGAACACTGAAGCTTTCTTT. The chain recombines TRBV18 with TRBJ1-1; TRBD1 matches 9 bases. The trim removed 3 bases at V and 0 bases at J, leaving 2 bases unmatched. This CDR3 is 15 amino acids long. Germline CDR1 and CDR2: KGHSH and LQKENI. The variable domain in full, completed from reference TRBV18 and TRBJ1-1, reads NAGVMQNPRHLVRRRGQEARLRCSPMKGHSHVYWYRQLPEEGLKFMVYLQKENIIDESGMPKERFSAEFPKEGPSILRIQQVVRGDSAAYFCASSPGTGLNTEAFFGQGTRLTVV.

In its sample, this clonotype was seen once. Here the CDR3 DNA reads TGTGCCAGTAGGAGCAGACCCTACGAGCAGTACTTC. It specifies CASRSRPYEQYF. This sequence joins TRBV19 and TRBJ2-7; D gene unclear. Germline V gene data show CDR1 as LNHDA and CDR2 as SQIVND (reference sequence). The CDR3 covers 12 residues. V dropped 6 bases and J dropped 2 bases, with 8 bases sitting between them.